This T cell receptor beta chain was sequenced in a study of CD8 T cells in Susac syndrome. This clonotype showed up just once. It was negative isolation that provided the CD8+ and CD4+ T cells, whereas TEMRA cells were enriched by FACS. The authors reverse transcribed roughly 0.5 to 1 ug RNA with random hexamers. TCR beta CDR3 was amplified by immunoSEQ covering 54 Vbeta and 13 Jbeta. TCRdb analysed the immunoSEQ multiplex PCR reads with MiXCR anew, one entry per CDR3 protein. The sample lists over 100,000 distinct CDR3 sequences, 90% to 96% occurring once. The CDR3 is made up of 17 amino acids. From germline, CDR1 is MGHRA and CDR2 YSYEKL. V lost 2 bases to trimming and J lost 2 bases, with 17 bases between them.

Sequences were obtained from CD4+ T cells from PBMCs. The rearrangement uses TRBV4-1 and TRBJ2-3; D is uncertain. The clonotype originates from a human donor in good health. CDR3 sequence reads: CASSQLGRRANTDTQYF. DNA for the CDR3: TGCGCCAGCAGCCAACTTGGTAGAAGGGCCAACACAGATACGCAGTATTTT.